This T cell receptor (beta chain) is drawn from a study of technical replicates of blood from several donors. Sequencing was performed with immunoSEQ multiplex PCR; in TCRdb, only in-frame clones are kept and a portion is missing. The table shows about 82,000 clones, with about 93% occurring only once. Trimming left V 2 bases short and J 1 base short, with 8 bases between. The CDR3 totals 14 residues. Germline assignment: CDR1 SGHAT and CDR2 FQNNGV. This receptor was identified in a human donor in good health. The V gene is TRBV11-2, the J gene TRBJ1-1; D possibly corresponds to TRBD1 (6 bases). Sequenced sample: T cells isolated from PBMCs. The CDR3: CASSLRGGNTEAFF. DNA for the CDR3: TGTGCCAGCAGCTTAAGGGGGGGGAACACTGAAGCTTTCTTT.